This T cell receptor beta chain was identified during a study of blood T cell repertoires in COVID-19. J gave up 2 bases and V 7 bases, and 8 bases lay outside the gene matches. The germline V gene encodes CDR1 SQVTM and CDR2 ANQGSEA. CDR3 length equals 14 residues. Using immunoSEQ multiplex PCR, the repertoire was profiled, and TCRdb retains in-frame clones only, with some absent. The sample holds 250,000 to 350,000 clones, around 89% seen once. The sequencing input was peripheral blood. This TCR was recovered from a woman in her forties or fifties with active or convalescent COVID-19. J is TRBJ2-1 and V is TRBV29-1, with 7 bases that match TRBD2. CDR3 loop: CSAPPSGTYNEQFF. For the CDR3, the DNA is TGCAGCGCCCCCCCTAGCGGAACCTACAATGAGCAGTTCTTC.